These 3 T cell receptor beta chains were all obtained from the same sample, sequenced in a study of blood T cell repertoires in COVID-19. The protocol was immunoSEQ multiplex PCR, while the TCRdb copy is restricted to in-frame clones and leaves out a portion. The sample gives 170,000 or so clones, more than 70% of which show up once; 5.5% to 7% is in the top ten. Sequencing was performed on peripheral blood. Receptor source: a man aged 50 to 59 with active or convalescent COVID-19.

The DNA for the CDR3 is TGTGCCAGCAGTTCCGGGGCTAGCGGGATGTGGACAGATACGCAGTATTTT. Amino acids: CASSSGASGMWTDTQYF. The chain uses TRBV28 and TRBJ2-3; TRBD2 matches 9 bases. CDR1 and CDR2 from the germline V gene are MDHEN and SYDVKM. V lost 4 bases and J lost 3; bases outside the gene matches: 11. There are 17 residues in the CDR3.

J is TRBJ1-1 and V is TRBV5-1; TRBD1 matches 7 bases. The CDR3 runs 14 residues. From germline, CDR1 is SGHRS and CDR2 YFSETQ. V lost 0 bases and J lost 3; bases outside the gene matches: 2. In DNA, the CDR3 is TGCGCCAGCAGCTTGGCCAGGGGGTACACTGAAGCTTTCTTT. Its translation is CASSLARGYTEAFF.

This clone was found a few times. V is TRBV29-1 and J is TRBJ1-4; 9 nucleotides agree with TRBD1. This CDR3 has 14 residues. V trimming: 0 bases; J trimming: 8 bases; junction bases outside the gene matches: 4. Germline V CDR1 and CDR2: SQVTM, ANQGSEA. CDR3 in DNA: TGCAGCGTTGAAGACGGACAGGGGAGCGAAAAACTGTTTTTT. It translates to CSVEDGQGSEKLFF.